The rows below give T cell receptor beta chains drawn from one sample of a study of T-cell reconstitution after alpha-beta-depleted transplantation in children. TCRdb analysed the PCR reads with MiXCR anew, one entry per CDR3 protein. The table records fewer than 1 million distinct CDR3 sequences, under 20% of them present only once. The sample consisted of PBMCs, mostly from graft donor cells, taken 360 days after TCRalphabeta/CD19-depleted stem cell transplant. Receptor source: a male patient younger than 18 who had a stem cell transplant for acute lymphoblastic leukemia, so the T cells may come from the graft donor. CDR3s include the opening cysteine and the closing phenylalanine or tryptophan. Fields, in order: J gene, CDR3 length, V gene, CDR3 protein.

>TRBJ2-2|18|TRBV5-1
CASSFTREIMPHTGELFF
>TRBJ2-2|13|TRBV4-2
CASSLGVGGELFF
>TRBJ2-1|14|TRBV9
CASSSQTGPNEQFF
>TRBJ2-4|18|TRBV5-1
CASSFLQGADVRGNIQYF
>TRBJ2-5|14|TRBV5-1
CASSLERNVETQYF
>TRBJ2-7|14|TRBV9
CASSVDGSSYEQYF
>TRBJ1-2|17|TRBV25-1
CASSDFDLRGRVYGYTF
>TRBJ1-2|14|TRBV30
CAWSHHLGGYGYTF
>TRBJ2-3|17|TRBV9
CASSVVAGTSGRDTQYF
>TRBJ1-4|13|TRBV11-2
CASSFTSGEKLFF
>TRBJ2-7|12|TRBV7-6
CASSTHQGEQYF
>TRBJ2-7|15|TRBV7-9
CASSLAFAKGPEQYF
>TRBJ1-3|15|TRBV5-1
CASSVGPLTGNTIYF
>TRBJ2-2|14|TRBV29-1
CSALAGVGTGELFF
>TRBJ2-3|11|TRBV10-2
CASSAVDTQYF
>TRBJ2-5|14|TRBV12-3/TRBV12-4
CASSFMVPQETQYF
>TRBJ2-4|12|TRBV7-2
CASSLAGTIQYF
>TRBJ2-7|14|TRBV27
CASRSGQVSYEQYF
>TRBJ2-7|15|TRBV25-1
CASSESSVKIYEQYF
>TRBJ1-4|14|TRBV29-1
CSAGPGETNEKLFF
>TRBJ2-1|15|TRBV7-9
CASSLYLAGGNEQFF
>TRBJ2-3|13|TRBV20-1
CSAPVWGGDTQYF
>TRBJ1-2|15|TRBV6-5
CASSYSFVNNYGYTF
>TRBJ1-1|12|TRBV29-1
CSVGGSFERAFF
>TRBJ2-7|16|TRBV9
CASSVSLAGGVYEQYF
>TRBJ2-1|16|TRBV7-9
CASSLVGRGTYNEQFF
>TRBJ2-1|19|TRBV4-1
CASSQLSWLWDRSYNEQFF
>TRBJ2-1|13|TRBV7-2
CASSFNLDNEQFF
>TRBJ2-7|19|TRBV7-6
CASSLAALTSGRARDEQYF
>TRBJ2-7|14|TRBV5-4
CASSFNSGSYEQYF
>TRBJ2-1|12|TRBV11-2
CASSPLRYEQFF
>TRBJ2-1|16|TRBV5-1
CASRPWGSGSRNEQFF
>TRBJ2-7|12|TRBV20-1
CSPLAGLEEQYF
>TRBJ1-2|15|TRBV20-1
CSVFTGTERAYGYTF
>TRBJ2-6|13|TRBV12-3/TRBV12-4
CASSREGANVLTF
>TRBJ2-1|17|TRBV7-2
CASSLMYRQSSYNEQFF
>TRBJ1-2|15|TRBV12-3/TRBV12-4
CASSLQGARIHGYTF
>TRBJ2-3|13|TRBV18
CASSTRPTDTQYF
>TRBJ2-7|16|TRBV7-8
CASSPRGTGAGYEQYF
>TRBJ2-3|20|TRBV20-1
CSARVMGLAGEMRRTDTQYF
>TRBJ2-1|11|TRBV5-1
CASSREDAQFF
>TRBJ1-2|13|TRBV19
CASRQQGTYGYTF
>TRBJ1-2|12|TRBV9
CASSATGTGYTF
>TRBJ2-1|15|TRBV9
CASSDRDDLYNEQFF
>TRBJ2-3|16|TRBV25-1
CASSDPSAGVSHTQYF